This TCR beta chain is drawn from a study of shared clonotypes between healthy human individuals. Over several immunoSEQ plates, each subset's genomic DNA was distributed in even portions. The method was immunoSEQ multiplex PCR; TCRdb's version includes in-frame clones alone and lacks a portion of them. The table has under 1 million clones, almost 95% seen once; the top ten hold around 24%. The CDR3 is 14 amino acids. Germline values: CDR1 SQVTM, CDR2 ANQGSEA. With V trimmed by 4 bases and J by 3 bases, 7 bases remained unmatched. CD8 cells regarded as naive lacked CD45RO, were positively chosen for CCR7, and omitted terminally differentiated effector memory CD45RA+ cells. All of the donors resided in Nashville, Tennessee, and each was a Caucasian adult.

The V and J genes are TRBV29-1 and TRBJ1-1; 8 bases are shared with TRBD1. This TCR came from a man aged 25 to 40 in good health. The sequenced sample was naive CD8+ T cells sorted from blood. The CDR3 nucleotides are TGCAGCGTTGGAGGGGGACAGGTATACACTGAAGCTTTCTTT. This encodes CSVGGGQVYTEAFF. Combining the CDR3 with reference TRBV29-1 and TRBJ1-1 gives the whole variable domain SAVISQKPSRDICQRGTSLTIQCQVDSQVTMMFWYRQQPGQSLTLIATANQGSEATYESGFVIDKFPISRPNLTFSTLTVSNMSPEDSSIYLCSVGGGQVYTEAFFGQGTRLTVV.